Listed here are 3 T cell receptor beta chains from one sample, sequenced in a study of molecular identifiers for immune sequencing clone quantification. TCRdb re-called the PCR reads through MiXCR, storing one row per CDR3 protein. In the table there are roughly 97,000 distinct CDR3 sequences, about 24% of which are singletons. Sequenced material: naive CD8+ T cells from blood, with Jurkat cell RNA spiked in. Subset here: FACS-sorted CD8+CD4-CCR7+CD45RA+ naive T cells. These TCRs come from a human donor in good health. Some libraries in this study had Jurkat cell RNA spiked in.

There are many counts of this clonotype. The chain uses TRBV7-9 and TRBJ2-2; D gene unclear. CDR1 and CDR2 from the germline V gene are SEHNR and FQNEAQ (reference sequence). Trimming left V 1 base short and J 1 base short, with 13 bases between. The CDR3 spans 17 residues. CDR3 DNA sequence: TGTGCCAGCAGCTTAGGCGGTTACGGCTTGAACACCGGGGAGCTGTTTTTT. Protein sequence: CASSLGGYGLNTGELFF.

The chain couples TRBV28 to TRBJ2-7; D may correspond to TRBD1 or TRBD2 (7 bases each). Germline assignment: CDR1 MDHEN and CDR2 SYDVKM. The CDR3 has 15 residues. V was shortened by 1 base and J by 5 bases, with 15 bases between the two germline ends. DNA of the CDR3: TGTGCCAGCAGTTTATTGGGAGGGGGCGTCCACGAGCAGTACTTC. Residues: CASSLLGGGVHEQYF.

The CDR3 DNA reads TGCGCCAGCAGCTCAGGACGGGACTCGGAGCAGTACTTC. It translates to CASSSGRDSEQYF. The rearrangement uses TRBV4-1 and TRBJ2-7, with D tentatively TRBD2 (6 bases). The V and J ends lost 5 bases and 7 bases respectively, with 15 bases between them. The CDR3 has 13 residues. CDR1 is MGHRA, CDR2 YSYEKL, per germline.